Listed below are T cell receptor beta chains from one sample, sequenced in a study of CD8+CD57+ T cells in acquired aplastic anemia. TCRdb reprocessed the reads via MiXCR and lists one record per CDR3 protein. This table has fewer than 200,000 distinct CDR3 sequences, more than 45% appearing once. Sequencing was performed on sorted CD4+, CD8+, or CD8+CD57+ T cells (not recorded which) from PBMCs. The origin of the receptors is a human donor with aplastic anemia. Each CDR3 is given with its conserved first and last residue. The order of the fields is D gene, V gene, clone size, J gene, CDR3 protein, CDR3 DNA. A D gene is named only where the DNA matches it firmly. The listing skips clone size in some rows; elsewhere it reads once, few, many or a size class.

d_gene: -
v_gene: TRBV10-1
abundance: -
j_gene: TRBJ2-7
CDR3aa: CASSEADEVQPKQQYF
CDR3nt: TGCGCCAGCAGTGAGGCGGACGAGGTGCAGCCTAAGCAGCAGTACTTC

d_gene: TRBD1
v_gene: TRBV12-3/TRBV12-4
abundance: many
j_gene: TRBJ1-5
CDR3aa: CASRPGTGVQPQHF
CDR3nt: TGTGCCAGCAGACCCGGGACAGGGGTTCAGCCCCAGCATTTT

d_gene: -
v_gene: TRBV19
abundance: -
j_gene: TRBJ1-4
CDR3aa: CASSFFGQEKLFF
CDR3nt: TGTGCCAGTAGCTTCTTCGGGCAAGAAAAACTGTTTTTT

d_gene: -
v_gene: TRBV4-2
abundance: few
j_gene: TRBJ1-5
CDR3aa: CASSQPGNQPQHF
CDR3nt: TGTGCCAGCAGCCAACCGGGGAATCAGCCCCAGCATTTT

d_gene: TRBD1
v_gene: TRBV2
abundance: -
j_gene: TRBJ1-2
CDR3aa: CASRPRTGPYGYTF
CDR3nt: TGTGCCAGCAGACCTAGGACAGGGCCGTATGGCTACACCTTC

d_gene: -
v_gene: TRBV10-3
abundance: -
j_gene: TRBJ1-6
CDR3aa: CAISESSDSLYSSPLHF
CDR3nt: TGTGCCATCAGTGAGTCGAGTGATAGTCTCTATTCCTCACCCCTCCACTTT

d_gene: TRBD2
v_gene: TRBV24-1
abundance: many
j_gene: TRBJ2-5
CDR3aa: CATQGGQRGAQETQYF
CDR3nt: TGTGCCACCCAGGGTGGTCAGCGGGGGGCCCAAGAGACCCAGTACTTC

d_gene: TRBD1
v_gene: TRBV6-5
abundance: -
j_gene: TRBJ1-1
CDR3aa: CASSYTDRGVTEAFF
CDR3nt: TGTGCCAGCAGTTACACAGACAGGGGTGTCACTGAAGCTTTCTTT

d_gene: -
v_gene: TRBV12-3/TRBV12-4
abundance: -
j_gene: TRBJ1-2
CDR3aa: CASSLSGGGYGYTF
CDR3nt: TGTGCCAGCAGTTTGTCCGGGGGAGGCTATGGCTACACCTTC

d_gene: -
v_gene: TRBV5-1
abundance: many
j_gene: TRBJ1-2
CDR3aa: CASSLAGGGYTF
CDR3nt: TGCGCCAGCAGCTTGGCCGGCGGCGGCTACACCTTC

d_gene: -
v_gene: TRBV7-8
abundance: -
j_gene: TRBJ2-7
CDR3aa: CASSLGMGGYEQYF
CDR3nt: TGTGCCAGCAGCTTAGGTATGGGGGGCTACGAGCAGTACTTC

d_gene: TRBD2
v_gene: TRBV11-2
abundance: -
j_gene: TRBJ2-3
CDR3aa: CASSLFGGRARGDTQYF
CDR3nt: TGTGCCAGCAGCTTATTCGGCGGGAGGGCCCGTGGGGATACGCAGTATTTT

d_gene: -
v_gene: TRBV2
abundance: many
j_gene: TRBJ2-5
CDR3aa: CASSERWETQYF
CDR3nt: TGTGCCAGCAGTGAGCGGTGGGAGACCCAGTACTTC

d_gene: -
v_gene: TRBV2
abundance: -
j_gene: TRBJ2-6
CDR3aa: CASRERSGANVLTF
CDR3nt: TGTGCCAGCAGGGAAAGATCTGGGGCCAACGTCCTGACTTTC

d_gene: -
v_gene: TRBV7-9
abundance: many
j_gene: TRBJ1-2
CDR3aa: CASSPEAVPRYGYTF
CDR3nt: TGTGCCAGCAGCCCAGAGGCAGTGCCACGCTATGGCTACACCTTC

d_gene: -
v_gene: TRBV24-1
abundance: -
j_gene: TRBJ1-2
CDR3aa: CATSGGGGSDYGYTF
CDR3nt: TGTGCCACCAGTGGTGGGGGCGGTTCTGACTATGGCTACACCTTC

d_gene: -
v_gene: TRBV2
abundance: many
j_gene: TRBJ1-3
CDR3aa: CASGSGNTIYF
CDR3nt: TGTGCCAGCGGCTCTGGAAACACCATATATTTT

d_gene: TRBD2
v_gene: TRBV20-1
abundance: many
j_gene: TRBJ2-2
CDR3aa: CSAISGGLRTGELFF
CDR3nt: TGCAGTGCCATTAGCGGGGGGTTGAGAACCGGGGAGCTGTTTTTT

d_gene: -
v_gene: TRBV19
abundance: -
j_gene: TRBJ2-7
CDR3aa: CATSNNYEQYF
CDR3nt: TGTGCCACGAGTAACAACTACGAGCAGTACTTC

d_gene: TRBD2
v_gene: TRBV9
abundance: -
j_gene: TRBJ2-2
CDR3aa: CASSGLAGGAGELFF
CDR3nt: TGTGCCAGCAGCGGACTAGCGGGGGGCGCCGGGGAGCTGTTTTTT

d_gene: -
v_gene: TRBV24-1
abundance: -
j_gene: TRBJ2-1
CDR3aa: CATSEWATRVYNEQFF
CDR3nt: TGTGCCACCAGTGAATGGGCCACTCGAGTCTACAATGAGCAGTTCTTC

d_gene: TRBD1
v_gene: TRBV29-1
abundance: -
j_gene: TRBJ1-5
CDR3aa: CSVGQGLNRPQHF
CDR3nt: TGCAGCGTTGGACAGGGACTCAATCGGCCCCAGCATTTT

d_gene: TRBD2
v_gene: TRBV4-2
abundance: many
j_gene: TRBJ2-3
CDR3aa: CASSARTSGTISTDTQYF
CDR3nt: TGTGCCAGCAGCGCGCGGACTAGCGGGACTATAAGCACAGATACGCAGTATTTT

d_gene: -
v_gene: TRBV20-1
abundance: -
j_gene: TRBJ2-3
CDR3aa: CSARERGLGDTQYF
CDR3nt: TGCAGTGCTAGAGAGCGGGGTCTGGGAGATACGCAGTATTTT

d_gene: TRBD1
v_gene: TRBV7-3
abundance: many
j_gene: TRBJ2-6
CDR3aa: CASSSTRQGAGANVLTF
CDR3nt: TGTGCCAGCAGCTCAACTCGCCAGGGGGCTGGGGCCAACGTCCTGACTTTC

d_gene: -
v_gene: TRBV7-3
abundance: -
j_gene: TRBJ1-1
CDR3aa: CASSSYGQTNTEAFF
CDR3nt: TGTGCCAGCAGCTCTTACGGCCAGACGAACACTGAAGCTTTCTTT

d_gene: TRBD2
v_gene: TRBV19
abundance: once
j_gene: TRBJ2-5
CDR3aa: CASRRTSGKETQYF
CDR3nt: TGTGCCAGTAGGAGGACTAGCGGGAAAGAGACCCAGTACTTC

d_gene: -
v_gene: TRBV7-2
abundance: many
j_gene: TRBJ2-7
CDR3aa: CASSQTAGAYEQYF
CDR3nt: TGTGCCAGCAGCCAGACGGCAGGGGCCTACGAGCAGTACTTC

d_gene: -
v_gene: TRBV9
abundance: many
j_gene: TRBJ1-2
CDR3aa: CASSVGQLEYGYTF
CDR3nt: TGTGCCAGCAGCGTGGGGCAGCTAGAATATGGCTACACCTTC

d_gene: TRBD1
v_gene: TRBV5-1
abundance: many
j_gene: TRBJ2-7
CDR3aa: CASSLRDRTSYEQYF
CDR3nt: TGCGCCAGCAGCTTGAGGGACAGGACGTCCTACGAGCAGTACTTC

d_gene: -
v_gene: TRBV24-1
abundance: -
j_gene: TRBJ2-3
CDR3aa: CANKDGSDTQYF
CDR3nt: TGTGCCAATAAGGACGGTTCCGATACGCAGTATTTT

d_gene: -
v_gene: TRBV5-1
abundance: -
j_gene: TRBJ2-1
CDR3aa: CASSLGGTGSYNEQFF
CDR3nt: TGCGCCAGCAGCCTTGGAGGGACCGGCTCCTACAATGAGCAGTTCTTC

d_gene: -
v_gene: TRBV5-1
abundance: many
j_gene: TRBJ2-1
CDR3aa: CASSLEAGTNEQFF
CDR3nt: TGCGCCAGCAGCTTGGAAGCAGGGACGAATGAGCAGTTCTTC

d_gene: -
v_gene: TRBV2
abundance: -
j_gene: TRBJ2-7
CDR3aa: CASSAGTEDEQYF
CDR3nt: TGTGCCAGCAGCGCCGGGACCGAGGACGAGCAGTACTTC

d_gene: -
v_gene: TRBV20-1
abundance: -
j_gene: TRBJ2-2
CDR3aa: CSARDWAGTTGELFF
CDR3nt: TGCAGTGCTAGAGATTGGGCAGGGACCACCGGGGAGCTGTTTTTT

d_gene: TRBD1
v_gene: TRBV7-3
abundance: few
j_gene: TRBJ2-1
CDR3aa: CASRTTGGAHEQFF
CDR3nt: TGTGCCAGCAGGACAACAGGGGGCGCACATGAGCAGTTCTTC

d_gene: TRBD1
v_gene: TRBV12-3/TRBV12-4
abundance: -
j_gene: TRBJ2-5
CDR3aa: CASSLRTGGETQYF
CDR3nt: TGTGCCAGCAGTTTAAGGACAGGGGGCGAGACCCAGTACTTC

d_gene: -
v_gene: TRBV4-1
abundance: many
j_gene: TRBJ2-5
CDR3aa: CASSQVLKETQYF
CDR3nt: TGCGCCAGCAGCCAAGTCCTGAAAGAGACCCAGTACTTC

d_gene: -
v_gene: TRBV12-3/TRBV12-4
abundance: many
j_gene: TRBJ1-2
CDR3aa: CASSVGVNYGYTF
CDR3nt: TGTGCCAGCAGCGTGGGAGTTAACTATGGCTACACCTTC

d_gene: -
v_gene: TRBV20-1
abundance: -
j_gene: TRBJ2-2
CDR3aa: CSCLGAITGELFF
CDR3nt: TGCAGTTGTTTGGGGGCGATTACCGGGGAGCTGTTTTTT

d_gene: TRBD1
v_gene: TRBV7-2
abundance: once
j_gene: TRBJ1-6
CDR3aa: CASSSGQAPSPLHF
CDR3nt: TGTGCCAGCAGTTCGGGACAGGCACCTTCACCCCTCCACTTT

d_gene: -
v_gene: TRBV7-2
abundance: -
j_gene: TRBJ2-5
CDR3aa: CASSLAGKETQYF
CDR3nt: TGTGCCAGCAGCTTAGCAGGAAAGGAGACCCAGTACTTC

d_gene: TRBD1
v_gene: TRBV5-6
abundance: -
j_gene: TRBJ1-2
CDR3aa: CASSMGTGLNYGYTF
CDR3nt: TGTGCCAGCAGCATGGGGACAGGCCTTAACTATGGCTACACCTTC

d_gene: -
v_gene: TRBV5-1
abundance: -
j_gene: TRBJ1-1
CDR3aa: CASSAGAGGMTEAFF
CDR3nt: TGCGCCAGCAGCGCAGGGGCGGGGGGCATGACTGAAGCTTTCTTT